Sequencing of this T cell receptor beta chain was carried out in a study of T cells after yellow fever vaccination. Study results and limitations: Boosting was followed by the reappearance of most primary-vaccination clones (under 97% CD4, about 89% CD8). Clonotypes found in both CD4 and CD8 compartments made up a small share. Any FACS-sorted repertoire could hold abundant clonotypes that contaminate it from the bulk population.

Template switching with 5'RACE generated the TCR cDNA and added a universal primer site and UMIs. From the 5' RACE reads, TCRdb called clonotypes with MiXCR, one entry per CDR3 protein. The profile shows 350,000 or so distinct CDR3 sequences, 8.1% of them singletons. The CDR3 length is 13 residues. CDR1 is SGHKS and CDR2 is YYEKEE in the germline V gene (reference sequence). V lost 2 bases to trimming and J lost 7 bases; unmatched junction nucleotides: 4. This clonotype was counted a few times. The antigen remains undetermined. The receptor comes from a man aged 18-30 years who received the YFV17D yellow fever vaccine. The chain combines TRBV5-5 with TRBJ2-7; 9 nucleotides agree with TRBD1. Sequences were derived from PBMCs, sampled about 49 days after the first yellow fever vaccination. CDR3 coding DNA: TGTGCCAGCAGCTTCGGGACAGGGAAAGAGCAGTACGTC. Its protein product is CASSFGTGKEQYV.